This T cell receptor beta chain comes out of a study of cytomegalovirus exposure and HLA in healthy donors. In regard to this clone: What it binds is unknown.

CDR3 length equals 14 residues. Germline V gene lookup returns CDR1 MNHNS and CDR2 SASEGT. V dropped 4 bases and J dropped 3 bases, with 13 bases sitting between them. A multiplex PCR was run with 60 Vbeta primers and 13 Jbeta primers. Using immunoSEQ multiplex PCR, the repertoire was profiled, and TCRdb retains in-frame clones only, with some absent. Among over 200,000 clones, around 88% were seen once, and the ten largest hold around 1%. Study-wide results and caveats: Because they were indistinguishable, some V segments, including TRBV6-2 and TRBV6-3, were excluded. Being productive about 87% or about 30% of the time was typical of most TCR beta V segments in an earlier analysis. Later on, an analysis found that several of the most significant clusters appeared to be linked to common viral pathogens, which included parvovirus B19. Analysis was carried out at a later point, and it linked a missense DCLRE1C variant to TCR beta V- and J-gene trimming.

The sequenced sample consisted of PBMCs. V and J are TRBV6-1 and TRBJ2-7; tentative D call: TRBD2 (6 bases). The clonotype comes from a woman aged 18-30 years in good health and CMV-seronegative. The CDR3 coding sequence is TGTGCCAGCAGTGGTTCCTGGGGGGACTACGAGCAGTACTTC. This translates into CASSGSWGDYEQYF.